The 21 T cell receptor beta chains below come from one sample, sequenced in a study of vaccination and CD4 T cells after COVID-19. Sample treatment: approximately 10-day PBMC culture with coronavirus spike peptide pools or control peptides (ViraFEST assay). No cognate antigen is known for these TCRs. The assay that was used to sequence DNA from cultured CD4+ T cells was the Oncomine TCR Beta short-read assay. MiXCR, applied by TCRdb to the PCR reads, yields one record per CDR3 protein. The sample consists of 15,000 to 20,000 distinct CDR3 sequences, approximately 40% of them appearing once. The sequencing sample was made of CD4+ T cells from blood, cultured in vitro. The source of these receptors is a human donor who had recovered from COVID-19.

The table lists this clonotype with a few counts. CDR3 region: CASTQGMGLNTEAFF. CDR3 in DNA: TGTGCCAGCACCCAGGGAATGGGGTTGAACACTGAAGCTTTCTTT. This chain uses TRBV2 with TRBJ1-1; D is perhaps TRBD1 (5 bases). Deletions cut 7 bases from V and 0 bases from J, with 15 bases between. Per germline, CDR1 SNHLY and CDR2 FYNNEI. The CDR3 extends over 15 amino acids. The whole variable domain, remainder taken from reference TRBV2 and TRBJ1-1, is EPEVTQTPSHQVTQMGQEVILRCVPISNHLYFYWYRQILGQKVEFLVSFYNNEISEKSEIFDDQFSVERPDGSNFTLKIRSTKLEDSAMYFCASTQGMGLNTEAFFGQGTRLTVV.

This clonotype was seen a handful of times. The chain recombines TRBV2 with TRBJ2-3; D may be TRBD1 (5 bases). The CDR3 totals 13 residues. V gave up 0 bases and J gave up 6 bases, with 7 bases separating them. Germline assignment: CDR1 SNHLY and CDR2 FYNNEI. The CDR3: CASSEARGDTQYF. Written as DNA, the CDR3 is TGTGCCAGCAGTGAAGCAAGGGGTGATACGCAGTATTTT.

In this sample, this clonotype turned up a few times. The chain employs TRBV6-1 and TRBJ1-5; D might be TRBD1 (5 bases). Trimming left V 6 bases short and J 6 bases short, with 18 bases between. Germline V lookup: CDR1 MNHNS, CDR2 SASEGT. This CDR3 spans 15 amino acids. The CDR3 coding sequence is TGTGCCAGCAGACGCGGGAAGACAGAGGGTCAGCCCCAGCATTTT. Protein sequence: CASRRGKTEGQPQHF.

This clonotype was counted between two and nine times. This chain joins TRBV12-3 or TRBV12-4 and TRBJ1-5, with D hard to call. The CDR3 totals 12 residues. V lost 7 bases and J 5 bases, leaving 9 bases between the germline ends. The CDR3 nucleotides read TGTGCCAGCACCTTGGGCGATCAGCCCCAGCATTTT. Residues: CASTLGDQPQHF.

The rearrangement uses TRBV2 and TRBJ2-3, with TRBD1 as a possible D gene (6 bases). The V gene's germline CDR1 is SNHLY and CDR2 FYNNEI. CDR3 size: 15 residues. V lost 2 bases and J lost 3, with 12 bases in between. CDR3 nucleotide sequence: TGTGCCAGCAGTGAAAGGGGGTATAAGACAGATACGCAGTATTTT. Its translation is CASSERGYKTDTQYF.

This clonotype was detected only a few times. The chain uses TRBV6-5 and TRBJ2-1; tentative D call: TRBD1 (6 bases). This CDR3 comprises 16 residues. With 0 bases removed from V and 1 base from J, the gap between germline ends came to 10 bases. In germline, CDR1 is MNHEY, CDR2 SVGAGI. The DNA for the CDR3 is TGTGCCAGCAGTTACTCGGGGGCGGGTTCCTACAATGAGCAGTTCTTC. Translated: CASSYSGAGSYNEQFF.

This clonotype has just a few counts. The gene calls are TRBV7-2 and TRBJ1-1, with D uncertain. CDR3 size: 13 residues. Germline loops: CDR1 SGHTA, CDR2 FQGNSA. V dropped 5 bases and J dropped 0 bases, with 7 bases sitting between them. The CDR3 DNA is TGTGCCAGCAGCCCCGGGATGAACACTGAAGCTTTCTTT. Translating gives CASSPGMNTEAFF.

The chain uses TRBV20-1 and TRBJ1-4; D gene unclear. V was shortened by 6 bases and J by 8 bases, with 10 bases between the two germline ends. The germline V gene has CDR1 DFQATT and CDR2 SNEGSKA (reference sequence). This CDR3 has 11 amino acids. The DNA for the CDR3 is TGCAGTGCCGCCCTTAGGGAAAAACTGTTTTTT. Translation gives CSAALREKLFF.

The genes are TRBV7-2 and TRBJ2-3; D not certain. The V gene lost 7 bases and the J gene lost 0 bases, with 11 bases spanning the gap. CDR1 SGHTA and CDR2 FQGNSA come from the germline V gene. This CDR3 comprises 14 residues. This chain's CDR3 is CASNPTFSTDTQYF. CDR3 bases: TGTGCCAGCAACCCAACCTTTAGCACAGATACGCAGTATTTT.

The V call is TRBV9, the J call TRBJ2-7; D remains ambiguous. Germline values: CDR1 SGDLS, CDR2 YYNGEE. V was shortened by 3 bases and J by 0 bases, with 4 bases between the two germline ends. There are 12 residues in the CDR3. Here the CDR3 reads CASSGSSYEQYF. In nucleotides, the CDR3 is TGTGCCAGCAGCGGGTCCTCCTACGAGCAGTACTTC.

The chain uses TRBV12-3 or TRBV12-4 and TRBJ2-5, with D tentatively TRBD2 (7 bases). The CDR3 has 13 amino acids. The germline V and J ends were trimmed by 5 bases and 5 bases, with 12 bases remaining between them. CDR3 sequence reads: CASSPRGGETQYF. The CDR3 DNA is TGTGCCAGCAGTCCAAGGGGGGGGGAGACCCAGTACTTC.

To note about this clonotype: Germline is not matched at one junction end, which may reflect a read error. CDR3 coding DNA: TGTGACAGCAGCAGGCAGGGGGCGATCGAAATCTATGGCTACACCTTC. As protein: CDSSRQGAIEIYGYTF. The rearrangement joins TRBV5-5 to TRBJ1-2; 8 nucleotides agree with TRBD1. Germline CDR1 SGHKS, CDR2 YYEKEE (reference sequence). The length of the CDR3 is 16 residues.

The gene calls are TRBV19 and TRBJ2-2; possible D gene TRBD2, 7 bases. V lost 11 bases and J lost 2, with 12 bases in between. Germline V gene lookup returns CDR1 LNHDA and CDR2 SQIVND (reference sequence). The CDR3 consists of 13 residues. CDR3 protein: CAGRGRNTGELFF. For the CDR3, the DNA is TGTGCCGGGAGGGGGAGAAACACCGGGGAGCTGTTTTTT. The variable domain in full, with the rest retrieved from reference TRBV19 and TRBJ2-2, is DGGITQSPKYLFRKEGQNVTLSCEQNLNHDAMYWYRQDPGQGLRLIYYSQIVNDFQKGDIAEGYSVSREKKESFPLTVTSAQKNPTAFYLCAGRGRNTGELFFGEGSRLTVL.

The chain joins TRBV7-9 to TRBJ1-4, with a tentative D call TRBD1 (6 bases). Germline-derived CDR1 and CDR2 are SEHNR and FQNEAQ (reference sequence). The V and J ends lost 5 bases and 2 bases respectively, with 18 bases between them. CDR3 size: 17 residues. CDR3 residues: CASSPIQGPSTNEKLFF. The CDR3 DNA follows: TGTGCCAGCAGCCCAATCCAGGGGCCGTCCACTAATGAAAAACTGTTTTTT.

The rearrangement joins TRBV7-8 to TRBJ2-6; 10 nucleotides line up with TRBD1. The CDR3 contains 16 residues. Unmatched junction bases numbered 2, after V lost 4 bases and J lost 2 bases. In germline, CDR1 is SGHVS, CDR2 FQNEAQ. The CDR3 DNA reads TGTGCCAGCAGCTCGGACAGGGGGGCTGGGGCCAACGTCCTGACTTTC. Translated, it gives CASSSDRGAGANVLTF.

V is TRBV20-1 and J is TRBJ2-3; weak D call: TRBD2 (5 bases). This CDR3 contains 15 residues. The germline V and J ends were trimmed by 6 bases and 6 bases, with 22 bases remaining between them. Germline V lookup: CDR1 DFQATT, CDR2 SNEGSKA (reference sequence). In DNA, the CDR3 is TGCAGTGCAGAAACCCGAGCGGAGGTTTTGGATACGCAGTATTTT. The encoded protein is CSAETRAEVLDTQYF.

The J gene is TRBJ1-6, the V gene TRBV7-9; D is ambiguous. V was clipped by 0 bases and J by 11 bases, with 11 bases between them. Germline V gene sequence: CDR1 SEHNR, CDR2 FQNEAQ (reference sequence). The CDR3 runs 14 residues. This CDR3 is CASSLARENPPLHF. The CDR3 nucleotides read TGTGCCAGCAGCTTAGCAAGGGAGAATCCACCCCTCCACTTT.

This clonotype was detected a few times. This chain links TRBV6-1 with TRBJ2-3; D might be TRBD1 (5 bases). Germline assignment: CDR1 MNHNS and CDR2 SASEGT. The CDR3 runs to 15 residues. The V and J ends lost 10 bases and 1 base respectively, with 18 bases between them. The CDR3 DNA reads TGTGCCACCACCCTGGGCAGGGCCGGCACAGATACGCAGTATTTT. Amino acid sequence: CATTLGRAGTDTQYF.

This rearrangement joins TRBV7-2 to TRBJ1-5; D might be TRBD1 (6 bases). The V and J ends lost 5 bases and 5 bases respectively, with 10 bases between them. Germline V gene sequence: CDR1 SGHTA, CDR2 FQGNSA. This CDR3 has 13 amino acids. This CDR3 reads CASSEDSYQPQHF. DNA of the CDR3: TGTGCCAGCAGCGAGGACAGCTATCAGCCCCAGCATTTT.

This chain connects TRBV19 to TRBJ1-5, with TRBD1 matching 7 bases. The CDR3 covers 14 residues. The V segment lost 6 bases and the J segment 6 bases; nucleotides outside the gene matches: 8. The germline V gene has CDR1 LNHDA and CDR2 SQIVND (reference sequence). This CDR3 is CASSRGGLAQPQHF. The CDR3 DNA sequence: TGTGCCAGTAGCAGGGGGGGGCTGGCTCAGCCCCAGCATTTT. Variable domain in full (rest from reference TRBV19 and TRBJ1-5): DGGITQSPKYLFRKEGQNVTLSCEQNLNHDAMYWYRQDPGQGLRLIYYSQIVNDFQKGDIAEGYSVSREKKESFPLTVTSAQKNPTAFYLCASSRGGLAQPQHFGDGTRLSIL.

J is TRBJ2-7 and V is TRBV28; D assignment may be TRBD1 or TRBD2 (5 bases each). This CDR3 contains 15 residues. V lost 11 bases and J lost 6, with 26 bases in between. CDR1 is MDHEN and CDR2 is SYDVKM in the germline V gene. The CDR3 bases are TGTGCCGCCATATCCAGGGCTAGCAGGTTCCGCGAGCAGTACTTC. Translated: CAAISRASRFREQYF.